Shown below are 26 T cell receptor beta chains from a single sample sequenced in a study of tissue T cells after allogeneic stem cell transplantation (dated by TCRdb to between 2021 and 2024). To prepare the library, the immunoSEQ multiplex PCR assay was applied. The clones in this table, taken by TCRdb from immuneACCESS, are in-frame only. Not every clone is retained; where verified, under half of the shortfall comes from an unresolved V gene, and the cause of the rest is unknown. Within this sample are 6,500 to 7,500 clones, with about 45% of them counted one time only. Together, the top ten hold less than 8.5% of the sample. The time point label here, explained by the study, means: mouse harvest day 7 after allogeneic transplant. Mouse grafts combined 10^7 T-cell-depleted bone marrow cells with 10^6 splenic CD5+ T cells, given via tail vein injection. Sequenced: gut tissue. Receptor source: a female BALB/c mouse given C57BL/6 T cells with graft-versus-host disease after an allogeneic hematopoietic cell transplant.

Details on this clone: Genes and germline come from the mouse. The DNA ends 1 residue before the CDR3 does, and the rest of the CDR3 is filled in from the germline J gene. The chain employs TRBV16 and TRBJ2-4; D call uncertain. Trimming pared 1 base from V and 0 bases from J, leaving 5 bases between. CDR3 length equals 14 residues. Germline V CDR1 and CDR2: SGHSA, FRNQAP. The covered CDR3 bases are TGTGCAAGCAGCTTAGTAGCCAGTCAAAACACCTTGTAC. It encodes CASSLVASQNTLY. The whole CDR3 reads CASSLVASQNTLYF.

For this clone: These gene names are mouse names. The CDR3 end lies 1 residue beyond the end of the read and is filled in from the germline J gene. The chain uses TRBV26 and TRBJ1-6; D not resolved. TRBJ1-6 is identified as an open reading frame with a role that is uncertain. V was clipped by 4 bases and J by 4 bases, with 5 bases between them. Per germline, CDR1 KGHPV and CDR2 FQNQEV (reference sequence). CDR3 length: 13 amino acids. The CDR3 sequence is CASSRGYNSPLYF. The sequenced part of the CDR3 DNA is TGTGCCAGCAGTCGGGGATATAATTCGCCCCTCTAC.

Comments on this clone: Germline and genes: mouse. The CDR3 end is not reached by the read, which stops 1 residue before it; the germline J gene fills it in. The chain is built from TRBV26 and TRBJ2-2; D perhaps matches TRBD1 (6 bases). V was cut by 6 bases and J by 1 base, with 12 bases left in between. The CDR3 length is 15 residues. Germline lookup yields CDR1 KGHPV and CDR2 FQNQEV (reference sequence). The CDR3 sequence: CASSPRDKNTGQLYF. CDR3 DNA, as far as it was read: TGTGCCAGCAGCCCCCGGGACAAAAACACCGGGCAGCTCTAC.

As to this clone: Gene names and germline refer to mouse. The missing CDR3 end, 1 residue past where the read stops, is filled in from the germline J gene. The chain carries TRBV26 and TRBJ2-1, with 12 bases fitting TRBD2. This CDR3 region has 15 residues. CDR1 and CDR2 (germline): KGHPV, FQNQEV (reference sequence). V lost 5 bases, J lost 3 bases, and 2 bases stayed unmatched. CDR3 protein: CASSGTGGSYAEQFF. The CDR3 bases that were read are TGTGCCAGCAGTGGGACTGGGGGGAGCTATGCTGAGCAGTTC.

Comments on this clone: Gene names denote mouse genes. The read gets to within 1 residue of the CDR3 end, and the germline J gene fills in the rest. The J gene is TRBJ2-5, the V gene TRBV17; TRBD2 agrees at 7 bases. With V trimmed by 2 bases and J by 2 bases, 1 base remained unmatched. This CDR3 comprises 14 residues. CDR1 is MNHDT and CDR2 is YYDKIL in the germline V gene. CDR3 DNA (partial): TGTGCTAGCAGTAGAAACTGGGGCCAAGACACCCAGTAC. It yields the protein CASSRNWGQDTQY. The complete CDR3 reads CASSRNWGQDTQYF. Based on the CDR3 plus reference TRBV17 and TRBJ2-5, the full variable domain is DTTVKQNPRYKLARVGKPVNLICSQTMNHDTMYWYQKKPNQAPKLLLFYYDKILNREADTFEKFQSSRPNNSFCSLYIGSAGLEYSAMYLCASSRNWGQDTQYFGPGTRLLVL.

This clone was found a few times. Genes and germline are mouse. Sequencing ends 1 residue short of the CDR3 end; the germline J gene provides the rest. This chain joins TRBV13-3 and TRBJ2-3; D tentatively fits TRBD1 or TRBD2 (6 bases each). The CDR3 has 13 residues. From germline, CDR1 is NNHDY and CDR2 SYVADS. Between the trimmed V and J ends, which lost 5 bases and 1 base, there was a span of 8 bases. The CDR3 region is CASRGAGAETLYF. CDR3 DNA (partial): TGTGCCAGCAGGGGGGCGGGTGCAGAAACGCTGTAT.

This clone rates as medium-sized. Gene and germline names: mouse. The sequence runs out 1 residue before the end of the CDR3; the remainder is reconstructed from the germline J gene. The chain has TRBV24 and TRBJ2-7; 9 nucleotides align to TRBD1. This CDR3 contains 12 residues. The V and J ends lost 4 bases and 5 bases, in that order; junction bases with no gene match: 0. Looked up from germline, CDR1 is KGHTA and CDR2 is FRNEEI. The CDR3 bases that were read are TGTGCCAGCAGTCGGGACAGGGATGAACAGTAC. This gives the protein CASSRDRDEQY. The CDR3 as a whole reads CASSRDRDEQYF.

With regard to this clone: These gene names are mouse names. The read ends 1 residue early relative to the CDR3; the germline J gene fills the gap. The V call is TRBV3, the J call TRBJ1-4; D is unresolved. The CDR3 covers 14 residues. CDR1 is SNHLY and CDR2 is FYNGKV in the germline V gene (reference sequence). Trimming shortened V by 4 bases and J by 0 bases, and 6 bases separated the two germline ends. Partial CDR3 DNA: TGTGCCAGCAGCTCCAGGATTTCCAACGAAAGATTATTT. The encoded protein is CASSSRISNERLF. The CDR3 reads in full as CASSSRISNERLFF.

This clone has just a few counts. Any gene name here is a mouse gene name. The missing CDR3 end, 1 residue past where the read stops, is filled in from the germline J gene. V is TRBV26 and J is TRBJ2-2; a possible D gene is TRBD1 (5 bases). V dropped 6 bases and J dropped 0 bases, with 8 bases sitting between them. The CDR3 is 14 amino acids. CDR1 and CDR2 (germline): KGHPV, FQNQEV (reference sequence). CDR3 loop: CASRDNANTGQLYF. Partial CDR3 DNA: TGTGCCAGCAGGGACAATGCAAACACCGGGCAGCTCTAC.

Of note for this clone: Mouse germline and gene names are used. The covered CDR3 bases are TGTGCCAGCAGCAGGGACAGGGGGCCCGGGCAGCTCTAC. Translated, it gives CASSRDRGPGQLY. The whole CDR3 sequence is CASSRDRGPGQLYF. V gene TRBV26 combines with J gene TRBJ2-2; 12 bases are shared with TRBD1. The read gets to within 1 residue of the CDR3 end, and the germline J gene fills in the rest. The CDR3 extends over 14 amino acids. V lost 6 bases to trimming and J lost 6 bases; unmatched junction nucleotides: 2. CDR1 is KGHPV, CDR2 FQNQEV, per germline (reference sequence).

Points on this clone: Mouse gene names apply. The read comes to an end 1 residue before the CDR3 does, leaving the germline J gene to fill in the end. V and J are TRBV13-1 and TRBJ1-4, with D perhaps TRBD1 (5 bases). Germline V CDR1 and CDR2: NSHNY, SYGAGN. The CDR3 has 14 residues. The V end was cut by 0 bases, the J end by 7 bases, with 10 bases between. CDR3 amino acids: CASSDAQGTERLFF. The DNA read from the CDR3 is TGTGCCAGCAGTGATGCCCAGGGAACCGAAAGATTATTT.

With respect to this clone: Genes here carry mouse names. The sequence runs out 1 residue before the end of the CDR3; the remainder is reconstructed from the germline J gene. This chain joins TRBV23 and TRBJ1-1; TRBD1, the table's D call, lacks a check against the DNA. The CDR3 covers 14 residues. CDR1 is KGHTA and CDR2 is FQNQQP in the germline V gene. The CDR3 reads CSSSPRHANTEVFF. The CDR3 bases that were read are TGCTCCAGCAGTCCTCGACATGCAAACACAGAAGTCTTC.

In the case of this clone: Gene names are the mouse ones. The CDR3 reads CASSLSNGPGQLYF. CDR3 DNA (partial): TGTGCCAGCAGTCTGTCTAACGGCCCCGGGCAGCTCTAC. The V call is TRBV26, the J call TRBJ2-2; D uncertain. The read halts 1 residue ahead of the CDR3 end, with the missing end drawn from the germline J gene. There are 14 residues in the CDR3. Germline assignment: CDR1 KGHPV and CDR2 FQNQEV (reference sequence). Trimming cost V 0 bases and J 6 bases, with 8 bases left between them.

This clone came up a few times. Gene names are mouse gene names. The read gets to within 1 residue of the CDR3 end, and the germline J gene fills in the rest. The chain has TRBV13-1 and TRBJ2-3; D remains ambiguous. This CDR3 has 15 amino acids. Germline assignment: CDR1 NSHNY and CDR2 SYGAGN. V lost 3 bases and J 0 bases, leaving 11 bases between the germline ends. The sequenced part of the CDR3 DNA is TGTGCCAGCAGTGGAGGGTGGGCTAGTGCAGAAACGCTGTAT. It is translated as CASSGGWASAETLY. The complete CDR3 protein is CASSGGWASAETLYF.

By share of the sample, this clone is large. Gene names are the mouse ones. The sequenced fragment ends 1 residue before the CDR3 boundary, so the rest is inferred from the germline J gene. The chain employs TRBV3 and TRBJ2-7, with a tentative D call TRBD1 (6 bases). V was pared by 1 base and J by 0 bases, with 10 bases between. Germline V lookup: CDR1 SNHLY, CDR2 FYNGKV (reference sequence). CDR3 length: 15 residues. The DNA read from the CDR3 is TGTGCCAGCAGCTTAGGGCAGGGGAGCTCCTATGAACAGTAC. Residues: CASSLGQGSSYEQY. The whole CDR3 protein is CASSLGQGSSYEQYF.

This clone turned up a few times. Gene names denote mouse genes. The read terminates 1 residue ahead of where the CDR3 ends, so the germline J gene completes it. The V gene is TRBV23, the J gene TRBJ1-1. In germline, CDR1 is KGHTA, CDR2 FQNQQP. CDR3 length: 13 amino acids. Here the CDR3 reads CSSSQSGNTEVFF. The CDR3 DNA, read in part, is TGCTCCAGCAGTCAATCCGGGAACACAGAAGTCTTC.

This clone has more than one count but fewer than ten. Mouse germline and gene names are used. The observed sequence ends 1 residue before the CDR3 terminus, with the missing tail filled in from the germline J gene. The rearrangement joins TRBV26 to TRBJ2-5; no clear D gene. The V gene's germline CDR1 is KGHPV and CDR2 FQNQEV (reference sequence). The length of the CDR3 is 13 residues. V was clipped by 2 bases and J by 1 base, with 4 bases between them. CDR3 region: CASSLRDQDTQYF. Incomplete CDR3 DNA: TGTGCCAGCAGTCTGCGGGACCAAGACACCCAGTAC.

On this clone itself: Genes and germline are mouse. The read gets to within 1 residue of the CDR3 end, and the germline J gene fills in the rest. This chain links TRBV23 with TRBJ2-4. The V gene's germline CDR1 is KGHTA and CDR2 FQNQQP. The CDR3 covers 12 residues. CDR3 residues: CSSSHDGNTLYF. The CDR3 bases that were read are TGCTCCAGCAGTCATGACGGTAACACCTTGTAC.

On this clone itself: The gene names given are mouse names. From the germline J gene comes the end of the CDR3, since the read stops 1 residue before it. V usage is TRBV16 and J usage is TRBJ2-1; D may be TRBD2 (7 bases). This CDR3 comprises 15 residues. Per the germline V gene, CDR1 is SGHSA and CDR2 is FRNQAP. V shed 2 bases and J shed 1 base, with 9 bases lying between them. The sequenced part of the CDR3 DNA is TGTGCAAGCAGCTTATGGGGGGCGAACTATGCTGAGCAGTTC. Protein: CASSLWGANYAEQF. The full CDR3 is CASSLWGANYAEQFF.

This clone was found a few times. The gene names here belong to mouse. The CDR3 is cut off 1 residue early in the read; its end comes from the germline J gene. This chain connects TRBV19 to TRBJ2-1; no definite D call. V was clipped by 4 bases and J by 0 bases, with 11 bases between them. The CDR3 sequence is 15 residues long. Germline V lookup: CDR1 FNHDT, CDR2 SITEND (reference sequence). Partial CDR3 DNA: TGTGCCAGCAGTGCTCTGACAAATAACTATGCTGAGCAGTTC. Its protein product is CASSALTNNYAEQF. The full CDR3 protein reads CASSALTNNYAEQFF.

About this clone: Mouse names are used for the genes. The CDR3 loop is CASSQGWGQDTQYF. The part of the CDR3 DNA that was read is TGTGCCAGCAGCCAAGGCTGGGGGCAAGACACCCAGTAC. This chain joins TRBV2 and TRBJ2-5, with 7 bases aligning to TRBD2. The read stops 1 residue short of the end of the CDR3; the missing end is completed from the germline J gene. Trimming at V came to 1 base and at J to 3 bases, leaving 1 base not matched to a gene. The CDR3 loop spans 14 amino acids. Germline lookup yields CDR1 LGHNA and CDR2 YSYQKL.

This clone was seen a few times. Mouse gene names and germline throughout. The chain's CDR3 is CASSLQGTNERLFF. The DNA read from the CDR3 is TGTGCCAGCAGCTTACAGGGGACCAACGAAAGATTATTT. This chain links TRBV3 with TRBJ1-4, with a weak D call TRBD1 (6 bases). The read ends 1 residue before the CDR3 terminus; that terminus is restored from the germline J gene. CDR3 length: 14 amino acids. Germline V gives CDR1 SNHLY, CDR2 FYNGKV (reference sequence). The ends were cut back, 2 bases at V and 3 bases at J, with 7 bases in the middle.

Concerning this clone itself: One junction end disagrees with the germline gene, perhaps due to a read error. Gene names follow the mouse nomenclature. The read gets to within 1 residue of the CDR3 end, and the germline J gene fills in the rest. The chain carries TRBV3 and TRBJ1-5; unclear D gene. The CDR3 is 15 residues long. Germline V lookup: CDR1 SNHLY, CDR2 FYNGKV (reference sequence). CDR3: CVSSLAPYNNQAPLF. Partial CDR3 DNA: TGTGTCAGCAGCTTAGCGCCGTATAACAACCAGGCTCCGCTT.

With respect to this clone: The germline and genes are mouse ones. CDR3: CTCSAERTTETLYF. The CDR3 DNA, read in part, is TGCACCTGCAGTGCAGAGAGGACAACAGAAACGCTGTAT. The genes are TRBV1 and TRBJ2-3; D is perhaps TRBD1 (5 bases). The read terminates 1 residue before the CDR3 end, so the remaining end is supplied by the germline J gene. The CDR3 has 14 amino acids. Germline V gene data show CDR1 as NSQYPW and CDR2 as LRSPGD (reference sequence). V gave up 0 bases and J gave up 4 bases, with 8 bases separating them.

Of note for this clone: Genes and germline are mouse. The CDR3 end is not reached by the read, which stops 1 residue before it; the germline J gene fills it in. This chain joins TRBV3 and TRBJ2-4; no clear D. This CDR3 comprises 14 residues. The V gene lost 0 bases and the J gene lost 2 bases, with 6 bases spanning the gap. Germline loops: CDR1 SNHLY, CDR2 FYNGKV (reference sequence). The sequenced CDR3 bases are TGTGCCAGCAGCTTAGCTGGGCCTCAAAACACCTTGTAC. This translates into CASSLAGPQNTLY. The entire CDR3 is CASSLAGPQNTLYF.

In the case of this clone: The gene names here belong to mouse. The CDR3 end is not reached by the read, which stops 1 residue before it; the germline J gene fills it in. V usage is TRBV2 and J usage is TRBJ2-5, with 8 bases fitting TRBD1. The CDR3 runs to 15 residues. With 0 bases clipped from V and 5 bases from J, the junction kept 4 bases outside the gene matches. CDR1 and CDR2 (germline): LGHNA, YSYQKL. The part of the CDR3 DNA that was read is TGTGCCAGCAGCCAAGACCCGACAGGGGTAGACACCCAGTAC. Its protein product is CASSQDPTGVDTQY. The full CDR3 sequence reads CASSQDPTGVDTQYF.